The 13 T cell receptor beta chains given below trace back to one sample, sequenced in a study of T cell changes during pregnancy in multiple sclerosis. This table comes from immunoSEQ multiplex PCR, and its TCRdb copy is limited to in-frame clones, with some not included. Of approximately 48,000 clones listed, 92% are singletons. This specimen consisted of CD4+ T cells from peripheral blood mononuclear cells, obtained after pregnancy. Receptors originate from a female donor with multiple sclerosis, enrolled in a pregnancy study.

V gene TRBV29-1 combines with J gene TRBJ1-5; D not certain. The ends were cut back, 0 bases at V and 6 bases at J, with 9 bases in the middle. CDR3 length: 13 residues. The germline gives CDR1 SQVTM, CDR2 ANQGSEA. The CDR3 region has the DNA TGCAGCGTTGAAGACGCGATCGGTCAGCCCCAGCATTTT. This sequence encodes CSVEDAIGQPQHF.

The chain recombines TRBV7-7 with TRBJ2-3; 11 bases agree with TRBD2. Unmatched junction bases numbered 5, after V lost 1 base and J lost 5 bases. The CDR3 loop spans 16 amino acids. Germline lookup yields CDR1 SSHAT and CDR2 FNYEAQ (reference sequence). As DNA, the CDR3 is TGTGCCAGCAGCTTAGGGGTAGCGGGAGGGCGAGATACGCAGTATTTT. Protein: CASSLGVAGGRDTQYF.

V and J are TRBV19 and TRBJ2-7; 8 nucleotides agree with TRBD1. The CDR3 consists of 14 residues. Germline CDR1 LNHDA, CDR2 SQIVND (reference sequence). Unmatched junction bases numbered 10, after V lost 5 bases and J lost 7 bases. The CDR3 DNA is TGTGCCAGTAGTCGGGACAGGAACTCCTGGGAGCAGTACTTC. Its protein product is CASSRDRNSWEQYF.

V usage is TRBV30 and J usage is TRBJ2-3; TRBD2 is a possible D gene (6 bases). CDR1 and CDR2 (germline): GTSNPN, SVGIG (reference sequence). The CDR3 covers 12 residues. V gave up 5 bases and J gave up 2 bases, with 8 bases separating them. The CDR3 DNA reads TGTGCCTGGGGGGACTTCACAGATACGCAGTATTTT. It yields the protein CAWGDFTDTQYF. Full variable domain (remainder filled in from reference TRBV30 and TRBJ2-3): SQTIHQWPATLVQPVGSPLSLECTVEGTSNPNLYWYRQAAGRGLQLLFYSVGIGQISSEVPQNLSASRPQDRQFILSSKKLLLSDSGFYLCAWGDFTDTQYFGPGTRLTVL.

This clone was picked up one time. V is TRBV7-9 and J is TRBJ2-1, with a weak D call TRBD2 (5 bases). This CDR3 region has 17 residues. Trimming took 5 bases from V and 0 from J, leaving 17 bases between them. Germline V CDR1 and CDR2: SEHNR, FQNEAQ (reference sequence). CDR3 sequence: CASSPPRRASSYNEQFF. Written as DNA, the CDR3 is TGTGCCAGCAGCCCCCCGCGGCGGGCCAGCTCCTACAATGAGCAGTTCTTC. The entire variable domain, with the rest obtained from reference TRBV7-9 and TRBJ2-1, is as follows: DTGVSQNPRHKITKRGQNVTFRCDPISEHNRLYWYRQTLGQGPEFLTYFQNEAQLEKSRLLSDRFSAERPKGSFSTLEIQRTEQGDSAMYLCASSPPRRASSYNEQFFGPGTRLTVL.

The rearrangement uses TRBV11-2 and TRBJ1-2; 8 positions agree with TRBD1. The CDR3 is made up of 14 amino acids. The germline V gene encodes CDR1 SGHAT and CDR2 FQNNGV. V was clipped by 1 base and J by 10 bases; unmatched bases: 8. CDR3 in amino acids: CASSLGLDRALYTF. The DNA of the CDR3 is TGTGCCAGCAGCTTAGGGTTGGACAGGGCCCTCTACACCTTC.

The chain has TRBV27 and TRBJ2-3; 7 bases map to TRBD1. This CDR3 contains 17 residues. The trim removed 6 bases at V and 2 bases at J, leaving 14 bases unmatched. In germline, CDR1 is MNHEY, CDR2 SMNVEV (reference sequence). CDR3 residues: CASRVDKQGVITDTQYF. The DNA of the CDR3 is TGTGCCAGCAGGGTAGACAAGCAGGGGGTGATCACAGATACGCAGTATTTT.

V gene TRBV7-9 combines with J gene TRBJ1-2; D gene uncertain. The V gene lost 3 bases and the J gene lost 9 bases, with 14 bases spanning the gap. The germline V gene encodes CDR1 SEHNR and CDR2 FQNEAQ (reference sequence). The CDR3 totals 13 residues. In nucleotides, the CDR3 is TGTGCCAGCAGCTTTGGAACGGAGCTTAGCTACACCTTC. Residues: CASSFGTELSYTF.

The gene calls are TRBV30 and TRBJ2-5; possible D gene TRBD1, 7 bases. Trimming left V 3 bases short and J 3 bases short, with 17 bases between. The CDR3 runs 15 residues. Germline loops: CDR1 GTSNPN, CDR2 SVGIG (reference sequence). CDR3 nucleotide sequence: TGTGCCTGGAGAGTTCCAGGGGGGACAGAAGAGACCCAGTACTTC. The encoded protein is CAWRVPGGTEETQYF.

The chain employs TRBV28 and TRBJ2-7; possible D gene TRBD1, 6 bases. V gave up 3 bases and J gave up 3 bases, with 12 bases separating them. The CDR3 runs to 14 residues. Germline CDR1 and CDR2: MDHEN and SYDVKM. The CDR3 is CASSLNQGFYEQYF. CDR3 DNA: TGTGCCAGCAGTTTGAACCAGGGGTTCTACGAGCAGTACTTC.

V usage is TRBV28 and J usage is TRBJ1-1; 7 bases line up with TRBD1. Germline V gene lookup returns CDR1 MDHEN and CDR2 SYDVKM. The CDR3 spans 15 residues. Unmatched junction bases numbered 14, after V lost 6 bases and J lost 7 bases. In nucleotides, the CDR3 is TGTGCCAGCAGCGATCCTGGACAGGCCATGAATGAAGCTTTCTTT. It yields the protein CASSDPGQAMNEAFF.

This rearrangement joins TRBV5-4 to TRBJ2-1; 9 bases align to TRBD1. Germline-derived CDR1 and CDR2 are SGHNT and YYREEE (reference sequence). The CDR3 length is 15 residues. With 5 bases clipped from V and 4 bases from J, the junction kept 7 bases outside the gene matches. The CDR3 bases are TGTGCCAGCAGTTCGGGACAGGGATCTTACAATGAGCAGTTCTTC. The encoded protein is CASSSGQGSYNEQFF. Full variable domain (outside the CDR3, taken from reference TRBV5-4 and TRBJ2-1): ETGVTQSPTHLIKTRGQQVTLRCSSQSGHNTVSWYQQALGQGPQFIFQYYREEENGRGNFPPRFSGLQFPNYSSELNVNALELDDSALYLCASSSGQGSYNEQFFGPGTRLTVL.

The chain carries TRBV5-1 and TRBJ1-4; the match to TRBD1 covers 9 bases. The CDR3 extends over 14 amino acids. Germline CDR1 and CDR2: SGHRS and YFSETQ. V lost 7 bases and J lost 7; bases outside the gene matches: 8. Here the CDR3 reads CASFDRGRSEKLFF. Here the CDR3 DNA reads TGCGCCAGCTTCGACAGGGGGAGGTCTGAAAAACTGTTTTTT.